The 10 T cell receptor beta chains listed next were all sequenced from one sample in a study of human T cells and chemical hapten exposure (dated by TCRdb to the early 2020s). Sample time point, as interpreted from the label and publication: pre-sensitization, week 0. Reading the label with the study, this specimen's treatment or condition is: therapeutic diphenylcyclopropenone sensitization with weekly scalp DPC. Library method: RACE. Sequencer: NextSeq 500. Starting from the raw public reads, TCRdb applied fastp trimming at Q25, assembled clones with MiXCR and retained in-frame beta chains. All rows with the same CDR3 protein become a single entry with the most common DNA and genes. The table for this sample lists approximately 400,000 distinct CDR3 sequences; 4.5% to 6% of them were counted only once. The ten largest clones capture around 2.6% of the sample. The sequencing here drew on whole blood, taken in connection with sensitization to the hapten diphenylcyclopropenone (DPC). These TCRs come from a woman aged 50 to 60 with alopecia areata. Some clones in this sample may be carry-over from other donors' samples.

V is TRBV12-3 or TRBV12-4 and J is TRBJ1-2; TRBD1 aligns across 8 bases. The V gene end was trimmed by 5 bases and the J gene end by 7 bases; junction bases not matched to a gene: 12. This CDR3 contains 15 residues. The CDR3 nucleotides are TGTGCCAGCAGTCAGCAGGGGGCGCGTATTGGTGGCTACACCTTC. This translates into CASSQQGARIGGYTF.

This clonotype has a handful of counts. The chain employs TRBV7-2 and TRBJ1-5; D ambiguous. The CDR3 totals 13 residues. The V end was cut by 3 bases, the J end by 2 bases, with 5 bases between. Germline CDR1 is SGHTA and CDR2 is FQGNSA. The CDR3 loop reads CASSLVRNQPQHF. For the CDR3, the DNA is TGTGCCAGCAGCTTGGTTCGCAATCAGCCCCAGCATTTT.

This clonotype occurred many times. The genes are TRBV6-1 and TRBJ1-1, with D perhaps matching TRBD1 (6 bases). The CDR3 totals 14 residues. Trimming took off 1 base at V and 5 bases at J, with 11 bases between the two ends. Germline CDR1 MNHNS, CDR2 SASEGT. Written as DNA, the CDR3 is TGTGCCAGCAGTGAAGAGGGGGGGATAACTGAAGCTTTCTTT. Its translation is CASSEEGGITEAFF.

The table lists this clonotype with many counts. This chain connects TRBV28 to TRBJ2-7; 9 bases are a match to TRBD1. Germline-derived CDR1 and CDR2 are MDHEN and SYDVKM. The J segment lost 2 bases and the V segment lost 6 bases, leaving 11 bases of the junction unmatched. CDR3 length equals 16 residues. Here the CDR3 DNA reads TGTGCCAGCAGATCTCCGGGACAGGGATGGCCCTACGAGCAGTACTTC. Translated: CASRSPGQGWPYEQYF.

This clonotype was observed many times. The CDR3 region has the DNA TGTGCCAGCACTCGCTTGGGAGTTAGCACAGATACGCAGTATTTT. Its translation: CASTRLGVSTDTQYF. This chain connects TRBV27 to TRBJ2-3; possibly TRBD2 for D (5 bases). Trimming removed 7 bases from V and 0 bases from J, with 14 bases in between. Germline CDR1 reads MNHEY; CDR2 reads SMNVEV (reference sequence). The CDR3 loop spans 15 amino acids.

This clonotype was detected ten times or more. The CDR3 region is CASSEGQLMNTEAFF. The CDR3 bases are TGTGCCAGCAGTGAGGGACAGTTGATGAACACTGAAGCTTTCTTT. The V and J genes are TRBV2 and TRBJ1-1, with 7 positions matching TRBD1. The CDR3 length is 15 residues. Looked up from germline, CDR1 is SNHLY and CDR2 is FYNNEI. J lost 0 bases, V lost 3 bases, and 4 bases had no gene match.

A few counts support this clonotype. This chain uses TRBV28 with TRBJ1-5; no firm D call. V was clipped by 3 bases and J by 1 base, with 13 bases between them. Germline CDR1 reads MDHEN; CDR2 reads SYDVKM. The CDR3 spans 16 residues. The CDR3 reads CASSFTGRISNQPQHF. For the CDR3, the DNA is TGTGCCAGCAGTTTCACCGGGAGGATAAGCAATCAGCCCCAGCATTTT.

This clonotype was seen once. The chain employs TRBV28 and TRBJ2-7, with a tentative D call TRBD2 (6 bases). Per the germline V gene, CDR1 is MDHEN and CDR2 is SYDVKM. The CDR3 length is 12 residues. The CDR3 sequence: CGTGGAGYEQYF. CDR3 DNA sequence: TGTGGCACGGGCGGGGCCGGGTACGAGCAGTACTTC.

V usage is TRBV12-3 or TRBV12-4 and J usage is TRBJ1-4; 7 nucleotides align to TRBD1. There are 15 residues in the CDR3. V was pared by 5 bases and J by 6 bases, with 9 bases of the junction left unmatched. The CDR3 DNA is TGTGCCAGCAGTCCTTCGACAGGGAGATATGAAAAACTGTTTTTT. Its protein product is CASSPSTGRYEKLFF.

There are many counts of this clonotype. This chain links TRBV11-3 with TRBJ2-7; maybe TRBD1 (6 bases). Between the trimmed V and J ends, which lost 2 bases and 8 bases, there was a span of 13 bases. Germline assignment: CDR1 SGHNT and CDR2 YENEEA. The CDR3 runs 13 residues. In DNA form, the CDR3 reads TGTGCCAGCAGCTTAAATTCCAGGGGACAGCAGTACTTC. Its translation is CASSLNSRGQQYF.